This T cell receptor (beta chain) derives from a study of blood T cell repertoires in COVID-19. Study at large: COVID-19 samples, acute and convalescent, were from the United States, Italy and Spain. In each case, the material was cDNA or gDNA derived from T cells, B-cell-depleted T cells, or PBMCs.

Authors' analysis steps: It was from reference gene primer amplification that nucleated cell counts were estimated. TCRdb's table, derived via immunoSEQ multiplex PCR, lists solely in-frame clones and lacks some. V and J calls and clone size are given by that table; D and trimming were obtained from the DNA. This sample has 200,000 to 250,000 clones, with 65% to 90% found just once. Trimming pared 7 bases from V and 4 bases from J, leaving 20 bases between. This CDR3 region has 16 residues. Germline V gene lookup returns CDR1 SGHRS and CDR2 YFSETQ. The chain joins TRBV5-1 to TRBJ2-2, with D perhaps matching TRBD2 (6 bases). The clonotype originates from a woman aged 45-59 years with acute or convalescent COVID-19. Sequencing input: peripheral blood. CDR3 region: CASPPGRRASTGELFF. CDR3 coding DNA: TGCGCCAGCCCACCCGGGCGGAGGGCTAGCACCGGGGAGCTGTTTTTT.